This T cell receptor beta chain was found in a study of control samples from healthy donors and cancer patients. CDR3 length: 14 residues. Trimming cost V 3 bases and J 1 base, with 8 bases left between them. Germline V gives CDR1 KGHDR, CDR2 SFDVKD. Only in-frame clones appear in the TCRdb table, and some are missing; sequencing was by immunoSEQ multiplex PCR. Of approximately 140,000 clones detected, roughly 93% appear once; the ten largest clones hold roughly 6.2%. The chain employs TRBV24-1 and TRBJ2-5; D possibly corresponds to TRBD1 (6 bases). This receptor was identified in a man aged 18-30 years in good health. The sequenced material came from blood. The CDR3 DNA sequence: TGTGCCACCAGTGATCGGGACATCCAAGAGACCCAGTACTTC. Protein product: CATSDRDIQETQYF.